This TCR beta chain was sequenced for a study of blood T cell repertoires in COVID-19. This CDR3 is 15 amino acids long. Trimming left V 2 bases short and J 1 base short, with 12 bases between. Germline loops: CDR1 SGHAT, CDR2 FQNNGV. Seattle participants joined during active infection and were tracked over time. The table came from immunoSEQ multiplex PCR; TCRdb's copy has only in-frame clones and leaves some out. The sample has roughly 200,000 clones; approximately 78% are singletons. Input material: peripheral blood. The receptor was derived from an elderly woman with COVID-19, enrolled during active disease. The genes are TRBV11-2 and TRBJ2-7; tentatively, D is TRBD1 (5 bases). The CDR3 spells CASSLTTATSYEQYF. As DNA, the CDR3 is TGTGCCAGCAGCTTAACGACAGCAACATCCTACGAGCAGTACTTC.